The clone carrying this T cell receptor (beta chain) was observed many times. This record belongs to a study of T cells in Graves' hyperthyroidism and ophthalmopathy. CDR1 DFQATT and CDR2 SNEGSKA come from the germline V gene (reference sequence). With 3 bases removed from V and 5 bases from J, the gap between germline ends came to 11 bases. The CDR3 consists of 13 residues. The source material, RNA transcripts, was used to amplify TCR beta CDR3 regions. Researchers ran a first-round RT-PCR on the TCR CDR3 using the HTBI primer set. TCRdb passed the multiplex PCR reads through MiXCR, listing each CDR3 protein once. This table holds a few hundred thousand distinct CDR3 sequences, about 14% found once.

The clonotype was recovered from a woman aged 30 to 39 with Graves' ophthalmopathy. This rearrangement joins TRBV20-1 to TRBJ1-5; no definite D call. Sequenced: blood. The CDR3 loop reads CSASRVGYQPQHF. For the CDR3, the DNA is TGCAGTGCTAGTAGAGTGGGGTATCAGCCCCAGCATTTT.